These 24 T cell receptor beta chains were sequenced from one sample in a study of T cells after yellow fever vaccination. TCRdb independently ran MiXCR on the 5' RACE reads; one entry per CDR3 protein. Of around 610,000 distinct CDR3 sequences in the sample, roughly 14% were seen once. The sequences come from PBMCs, collected on the day of the yellow fever booster vaccination. These receptors all come from a man aged 30 to 45 who received the YFV17D yellow fever vaccine.

V usage is TRBV14 and J usage is TRBJ2-1; TRBD2 matches at 14 bases. V shed 1 base, J shed 7 bases, and the junction held 3 bases outside the gene matches. The CDR3 is made up of 16 amino acids. Per germline, CDR1 SGHDN and CDR2 FVKESK. The CDR3 DNA is TGTGCCAGCAGCCAAGGGGGACTAGCGGGAGCGAATGAGCAGTTCTTC. Encoded protein: CASSQGGLAGANEQFF.

V is TRBV4-2 and J is TRBJ2-7; a possible D gene is TRBD2 (6 bases). V was clipped by 0 bases and J by 1 base, with 10 bases between them. Germline loops: CDR1 LGHNA, CDR2 YNFKEQ. The CDR3 contains 15 residues. The CDR3 spells CASSQDGGKSYEQYF. In DNA, the CDR3 is TGTGCCAGCAGCCAAGACGGCGGGAAATCCTACGAGCAGTACTTC.

The chain combines TRBV5-1 with TRBJ2-3; 13 positions match TRBD2. CDR1 and CDR2 from the germline V gene are SGHRS and YFSETQ. This CDR3 has 17 residues. V was clipped by 0 bases and J by 6 bases; unmatched bases: 7. The DNA for the CDR3 is TGCGCCAGCAGCTTGGAGCCACTAGCGGGAGGGCCGGATACGCAGTATTTT. This translates into CASSLEPLAGGPDTQYF.

The V call is TRBV6-5, the J call TRBJ2-4, with D perhaps assigned TRBD1 or TRBD2 (5 bases each). V shed 1 base and J shed 8 bases, with 18 bases lying between them. Germline lookup yields CDR1 MNHEY and CDR2 SVGAGI. There are 16 residues in the CDR3. CDR3 nucleotide sequence: TGTGCCAGCAGTTACTTGGGACCGGACCCTAGTGACATTCAGTACTTC. Protein sequence: CASSYLGPDPSDIQYF.

CDR3 loop: CASRRLVALAGNSYF. In DNA form, the CDR3 reads TGTGCCAGCAGGAGACTGGTAGCACTAGCGGGCAACTCGTACTTC. V is TRBV28 and J is TRBJ2-7; 9 bases line up with TRBD2. The CDR3 has 15 amino acids. Losses at the gene ends were 6 bases for V and 12 bases for J; bases not matched to a gene: 18. Germline lookup yields CDR1 MDHEN and CDR2 SYDVKM.

This clonotype was counted a few times. The chain recombines TRBV5-1 with TRBJ2-1, with 9 nucleotides matching TRBD2. CDR3 size: 17 residues. CDR1 is SGHRS and CDR2 is YFSETQ in the germline V gene. The J segment lost 5 bases and the V segment lost 1 base, leaving 10 bases of the junction unmatched. CDR3 DNA sequence: TGCGCCAGCAGCTTGAGAGATGCGGGAGGGATTAACAATGAGCAGTTCTTC. Translating gives CASSLRDAGGINNEQFF.

This chain connects TRBV12-3 or TRBV12-4 to TRBJ1-1; D is possibly TRBD1 (5 bases). The V end was cut by 3 bases, the J end by 10 bases, with 9 bases between. This CDR3 contains 11 residues. Written as DNA, the CDR3 is TGTGCCAGCAGTTTGGGGGGAGGAGCTTTCTTT. Protein product: CASSLGGGAFF.

In this sample, this clonotype turned up a few times. The rearrangement joins TRBV12-3 or TRBV12-4 to TRBJ2-3; 7 nucleotides agree with TRBD2. This CDR3 spans 14 amino acids. With 11 bases clipped from V and 0 bases from J, the junction kept 8 bases outside the gene matches. Here the CDR3 reads CASGGSDSTDTQYF. The CDR3 DNA reads as TGTGCCTCCGGGGGGTCGGACAGCACAGATACGCAGTATTTT.

The V and J genes are TRBV7-2 and TRBJ1-3; D unclear. Trimming left V 6 bases short and J 4 bases short, with 16 bases between. The CDR3 contains 15 residues. The V gene's germline CDR1 is SGHTA and CDR2 FQGNSA. CDR3: CASSFGPSKGNTIYF. CDR3 nucleotide sequence: TGTGCCAGCAGTTTTGGCCCCTCCAAAGGAAACACCATATATTTT.

The sample holds a few counts of this clonotype. The V and J genes are TRBV21-1 and TRBJ2-7. TRBV21-1 corresponds to a pseudogene. This CDR3 has 14 residues. CDR3 coding DNA: TGTGCCAGCAGTCTCAAAGGGAGCGACTACGAGCAGTACTTC. Its protein product is CASSLKGSDYEQYF.

The V call is TRBV12-3 or TRBV12-4, the J call TRBJ2-7, with 7 bases identical to TRBD2. V shed 1 base, J shed 5 bases, and the junction held 5 bases outside the gene matches. This CDR3 comprises 14 residues. Written as DNA, the CDR3 is TGTGCCAGCAGTTTAGGGGCGGGAGTGGACGAGCAGTACTTC. As protein: CASSLGAGVDEQYF.

V is TRBV2 and J is TRBJ2-3, with unresolved D. V gave up 8 bases and J gave up 0 bases, with 15 bases separating them. The CDR3 has 15 amino acids. Germline CDR1 reads SNHLY; CDR2 reads FYNNEI. CDR3 sequence reads: CASRSGPGSTDTQYF. For the CDR3, the DNA is TGTGCCAGCCGTTCCGGTCCCGGGAGCACAGATACGCAGTATTTT.

The gene calls are TRBV28 and TRBJ2-1; no clear D gene. This CDR3 region has 13 residues. In germline, CDR1 is MDHEN, CDR2 SYDVKM. Trimming cost V 3 bases and J 3 bases, with 6 bases left between them. The CDR3 coding sequence is TGTGCCAGCAGTTTGGTCCTCTACAATGAGCAGTTCTTC. This gives the protein CASSLVLYNEQFF.

This clonotype was counted a few times. The gene calls are TRBV7-2 and TRBJ1-2, with 7 nucleotides matching TRBD1. Germline loops: CDR1 SGHTA, CDR2 FQGNSA. The CDR3 contains 15 residues. V lost 0 bases to trimming and J lost 13 bases; unmatched junction nucleotides: 14. The CDR3 nucleotides read TGTGCCAGCAGCTTAGCGGGACAGCGGACACCGTTCTGCACCTTC. Amino acids: CASSLAGQRTPFCTF.

This clonotype has more than one count but fewer than ten. The gene calls are TRBV5-4 and TRBJ2-1; 9 bases align to TRBD1. Germline CDR1 is SGHNT and CDR2 is YYREEE (reference sequence). Trimming cost V 4 bases and J 9 bases; bases outside gene matches: 14. The length of the CDR3 is 16 residues. CDR3 sequence: CASSPTFGDRVREQFF. The CDR3, as DNA: TGTGCCAGCAGCCCCACGTTCGGGGACAGGGTACGTGAGCAGTTCTTC.

This clonotype was seen only a few times. The rearrangement uses TRBV12-3 or TRBV12-4 and TRBJ2-3, with TRBD1 as a possible D gene (5 bases). Between the trimmed V and J ends, which lost 3 bases and 1 base, there was a span of 11 bases. CDR3 size: 15 residues. The chain's CDR3 is CASSFTGLGTDTQYF. The DNA of the CDR3 is TGTGCCAGCAGTTTCACAGGCCTCGGCACAGATACGCAGTATTTT.

The chain employs TRBV20-1 and TRBJ2-7; D possibly matches TRBD1 or TRBD2 (6 bases each). V gave up 4 bases and J gave up 4 bases, with 14 bases separating them. The CDR3 contains 13 residues. Germline CDR1 and CDR2: DFQATT and SNEGSKA (reference sequence). The CDR3 here is CSAIVQGTYEQYF. The CDR3 DNA is TGCAGTGCTATAGTCCAGGGGACTTACGAGCAGTACTTC.

This clonotype was counted between two and nine times. The gene calls are TRBV20-1 and TRBJ2-7, with D perhaps matching TRBD2 (5 bases). Germline V gene sequence: CDR1 DFQATT, CDR2 SNEGSKA (reference sequence). Trimming stripped 0 bases from V and 3 bases from J, with 12 bases between. There are 14 residues in the CDR3. CDR3 nucleotides: TGCAGTGCTAGAGATGGCGAGCGGTACTACGAGCAGTACTTC. Translation: CSARDGERYYEQYF.

The chain carries TRBV7-8 and TRBJ2-7; D is perhaps TRBD1 (6 bases). The germline V and J ends were trimmed by 5 bases and 3 bases, with 20 bases remaining between them. The germline V gene has CDR1 SGHVS and CDR2 FQNEAQ. The CDR3 has 16 residues. DNA for the CDR3: TGTGCCAGCAGCGGCTCCGGGTACAGGGAGCGCTACGAGCAGTACTTC. It yields the protein CASSGSGYRERYEQYF.

The chain couples TRBV6-1 to TRBJ2-3, with 9 bases matching TRBD2. The germline CDR1 and CDR2 sequences are MNHNS and SASEGT. With V trimmed by 7 bases and J by 7 bases, 9 bases remained unmatched. The CDR3 runs to 14 residues. CDR3 residues: CASTGRAGGNTQYF. The DNA of the CDR3 is TGTGCCAGCACCGGGAGAGCGGGAGGAAATACGCAGTATTTT.

The genes are TRBV7-2 and TRBJ1-5; D is uncertain. This CDR3 contains 14 residues. Germline V CDR1 and CDR2: SGHTA, FQGNSA. V lost 6 bases, J lost 2 bases, and 11 bases lay in between. Here the CDR3 DNA reads TGTGCCAGCAGGGTCCTGGACCGCAATCAGCCCCAGCATTTT. This sequence encodes CASRVLDRNQPQHF.

The chain has TRBV5-6 and TRBJ2-1, with 9 positions matching TRBD1. Germline lookup yields CDR1 SGHDT and CDR2 YYEEEE. This CDR3 is 17 amino acids long. Unmatched junction bases numbered 13, after V lost 5 bases and J lost 4 bases. The CDR3 region is CASSSSPNRGLYNEQFF. CDR3 DNA: TGTGCCAGCAGTTCTTCCCCAAACAGGGGGCTATACAATGAGCAGTTCTTC.

This clonotype turned up a few times. CDR3 coding DNA: TGTGCCAGCAGCGGGACCCCTCTTATAGAGCAGTACTTC. Protein sequence: CASSGTPLIEQYF. The V gene is TRBV27, the J gene TRBJ2-7; D is tentatively TRBD1 or TRBD2 (5 bases each). V dropped 6 bases and J dropped 7 bases, with 16 bases sitting between them. CDR3 size: 13 residues. Germline V gene sequence: CDR1 MNHEY, CDR2 SMNVEV (reference sequence).

V and J are TRBV28 and TRBJ1-4; tentatively, D is TRBD1 (6 bases). Per germline, CDR1 MDHEN and CDR2 SYDVKM. The CDR3 is made up of 16 amino acids. The V end was cut by 6 bases, the J end by 0 bases, with 14 bases between. This CDR3 is CASRRPTGSTNEKLFF. For the CDR3, the DNA is TGTGCCAGCAGGCGCCCTACAGGGTCAACTAATGAAAAACTGTTTTTT.